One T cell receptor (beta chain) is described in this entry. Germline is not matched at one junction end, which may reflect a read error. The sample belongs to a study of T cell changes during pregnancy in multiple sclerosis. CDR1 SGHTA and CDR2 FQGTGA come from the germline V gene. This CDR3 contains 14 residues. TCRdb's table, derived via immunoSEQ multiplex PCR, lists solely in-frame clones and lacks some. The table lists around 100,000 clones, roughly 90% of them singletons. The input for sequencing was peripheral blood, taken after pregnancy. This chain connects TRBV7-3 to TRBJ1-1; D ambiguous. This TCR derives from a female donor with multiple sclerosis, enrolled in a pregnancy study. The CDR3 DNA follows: TGTGCCAGCAGCTTGAGGCCGGGGAACGCTGAAGCTTTCTTT. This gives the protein CASSLRPGNAEAFF. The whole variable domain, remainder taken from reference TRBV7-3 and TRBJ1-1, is GAGVSQTPSNKVTEKGKYVELRCDPISGHTALYWYRQSLGQGPEFLIYFQGTGAADDSGLPNDRFFAVRPEGSVSTLKIQRTERGDSAVYLCASSLRPGNAEAFFGQGTRLTVV.